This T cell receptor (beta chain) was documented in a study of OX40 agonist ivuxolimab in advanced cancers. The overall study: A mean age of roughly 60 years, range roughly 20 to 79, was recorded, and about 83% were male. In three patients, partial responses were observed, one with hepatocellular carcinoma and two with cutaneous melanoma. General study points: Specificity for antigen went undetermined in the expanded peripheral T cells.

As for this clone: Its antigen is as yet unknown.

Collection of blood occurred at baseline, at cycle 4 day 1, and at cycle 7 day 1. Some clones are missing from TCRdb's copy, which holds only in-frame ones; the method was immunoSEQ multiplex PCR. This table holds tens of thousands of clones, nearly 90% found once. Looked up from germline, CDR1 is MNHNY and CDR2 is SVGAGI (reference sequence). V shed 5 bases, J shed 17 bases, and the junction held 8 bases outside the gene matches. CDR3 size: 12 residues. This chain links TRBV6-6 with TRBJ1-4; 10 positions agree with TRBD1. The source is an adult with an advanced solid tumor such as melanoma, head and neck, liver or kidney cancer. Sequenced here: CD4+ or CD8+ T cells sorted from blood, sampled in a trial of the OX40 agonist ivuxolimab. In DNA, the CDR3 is TGTGCCAGCAGTCCCTCGACAGGGGGCGAATTTTTT. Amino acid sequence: CASSPSTGGEFF.